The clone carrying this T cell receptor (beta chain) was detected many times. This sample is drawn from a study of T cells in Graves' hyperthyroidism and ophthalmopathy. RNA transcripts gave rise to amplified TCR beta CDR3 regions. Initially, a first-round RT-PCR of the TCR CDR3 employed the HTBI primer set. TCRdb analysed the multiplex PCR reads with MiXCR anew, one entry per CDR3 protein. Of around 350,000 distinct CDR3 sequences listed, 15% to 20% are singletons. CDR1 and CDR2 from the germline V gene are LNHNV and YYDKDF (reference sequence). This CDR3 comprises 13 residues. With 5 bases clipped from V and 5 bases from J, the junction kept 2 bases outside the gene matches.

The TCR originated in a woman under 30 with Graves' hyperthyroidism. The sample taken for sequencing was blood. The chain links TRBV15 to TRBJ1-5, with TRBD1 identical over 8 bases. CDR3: CATSLDRDQPQHF. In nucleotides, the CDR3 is TGTGCCACCAGCCTGGACAGGGATCAGCCCCAGCATTTT. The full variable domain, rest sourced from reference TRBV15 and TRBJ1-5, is DAMVIQNPRYQVTQFGKPVTLSCSQTLNHNVMYWYQQKSSQAPKLLFHYYDKDFNNEADTPDNFQSRRPNTSFCFLDIRSPGLGDTAMYLCATSLDRDQPQHFGDGTRLSIL.